Each of the 10 T cell receptor beta chains below was sequenced from the same sample in a study of blood T cell repertoires in COVID-19. Some clones are missing from TCRdb's copy, which holds only in-frame ones; the method was immunoSEQ multiplex PCR. This table has about 120,000 clones, 80% to 90% appearing once. The sample was peripheral blood. These receptors came from a man in his 70s with active or convalescent COVID-19.

This rearrangement joins TRBV18 to TRBJ2-2; perhaps TRBD2 as D (6 bases). V dropped 6 bases and J dropped 2 bases, with 10 bases sitting between them. CDR3 length equals 14 residues. The germline gives CDR1 KGHSH, CDR2 LQKENI. The CDR3 region has the DNA TGTGCCAGCTCGGCGGGGATCAACACCGGGGAGCTGTTTTTT. The encoded protein is CASSAGINTGELFF.

Of note for this clone: This CDR3 is also generated by other DNA sequences in the sample. The rearrangement uses TRBV27 and TRBJ1-1; a possible D gene is TRBD1 (5 bases). Trimming took 2 bases from V and 1 from J, leaving 5 bases between them. Germline V gene data show CDR1 as MNHEY and CDR2 as SMNVEV (reference sequence). This CDR3 region has 13 residues. The CDR3 coding sequence is TGTGCCAGCAGTTTAAGGGGGAACACTGAAGCTTTCTTT. It translates to CASSLRGNTEAFF.

This clone was counted once. V is TRBV27 and J is TRBJ2-7; D is perhaps TRBD1 (6 bases). Looked up from germline, CDR1 is MNHEY and CDR2 is SMNVEV (reference sequence). This CDR3 contains 14 residues. V lost 8 bases and J lost 2, with 16 bases in between. The CDR3, as DNA: TGTGCCAGCGGGGTTGGGACACTTCCCTACGAGCAGTACTTC. Translating it yields CASGVGTLPYEQYF.

V gene TRBV20-1 combines with J gene TRBJ2-7; no reliable D call. Germline-derived CDR1 and CDR2 are DFQATT and SNEGSKA (reference sequence). The CDR3 is 10 residues long. V was trimmed by 7 bases and J by 1 base, leaving 5 bases between them. CDR3 residues: CSGLSYEQYF. The CDR3 DNA sequence: TGCAGTGGGCTTTCCTACGAGCAGTACTTC.

The rearrangement links TRBV28 to TRBJ1-3, with TRBD1 identical over 7 bases. The germline V gene encodes CDR1 MDHEN and CDR2 SYDVKM. The V gene end was trimmed by 6 bases and the J gene end by 1 base; junction bases not matched to a gene: 6. The length of the CDR3 is 15 residues. This CDR3 reads CASRPGTVSGNTIYF. DNA of the CDR3: TGTGCCAGCAGGCCCGGGACAGTTTCTGGAAACACCATATATTTT.

The CDR3 nucleotides read TGTGCCAGCAGTGACGCTAGCGGAACAGATACGCAGTATTTT. It specifies CASSDASGTDTQYF. The rearrangement joins TRBV25-1 to TRBJ2-3, with 7 bases matching TRBD2. V lost 3 bases, J lost 3 bases, and 3 bases stayed unmatched. CDR1 is MGHDK, CDR2 SYGVNS, per germline. This CDR3 is built from 14 residues.

This clone was counted only a few times. This chain connects TRBV6-6 to TRBJ2-5; 9 bases line up with TRBD2. Per the germline V gene, CDR1 is MNHNY and CDR2 is SVGAGI (reference sequence). V lost 0 bases, J lost 2 bases, and 4 bases stayed unmatched. The CDR3 covers 16 residues. The CDR3 bases are TGTGCCAGCAGTTACTCGTCGCGGGGGGGTCAAGAGACCCAGTACTTC. Its protein product is CASSYSSRGGQETQYF.

The chain links TRBV28 to TRBJ1-1; 9 positions match TRBD1. The CDR3 is 16 amino acids. The V gene end was trimmed by 6 bases and the J gene end by 5 bases; junction bases not matched to a gene: 13. Per the germline V gene, CDR1 is MDHEN and CDR2 is SYDVKM. CDR3 sequence: CASRSPGQGFHTEAFF. In DNA form, the CDR3 reads TGTGCCAGCAGGTCTCCGGGACAGGGTTTTCATACTGAAGCTTTCTTT.

A single count supports this clone. The chain recombines TRBV27 with TRBJ2-3; the D is unclear. CDR1 and CDR2 from the germline V gene are MNHEY and SMNVEV (reference sequence). This CDR3 region has 13 residues. V was cut by 2 bases and J by 5 bases, with 8 bases left in between. The CDR3 sequence is CASSLGRVDTQYF. CDR3 sequence (DNA): TGTGCCAGCAGTTTAGGCCGTGTAGATACGCAGTATTTT.

The V call is TRBV5-5, the J call TRBJ2-3, with 10 bases that match TRBD2. Germline V gene data show CDR1 as SGHKS and CDR2 as YYEKEE (reference sequence). The CDR3 consists of 16 residues. Trimming took 0 bases from V and 1 from J; bases not matched to a gene: 2. The CDR3 DNA reads TGTGCCAGCAGCTTGGATCTAGCGGGAGGCACAGATACGCAGTATTTT. This translates into CASSLDLAGGTDTQYF.